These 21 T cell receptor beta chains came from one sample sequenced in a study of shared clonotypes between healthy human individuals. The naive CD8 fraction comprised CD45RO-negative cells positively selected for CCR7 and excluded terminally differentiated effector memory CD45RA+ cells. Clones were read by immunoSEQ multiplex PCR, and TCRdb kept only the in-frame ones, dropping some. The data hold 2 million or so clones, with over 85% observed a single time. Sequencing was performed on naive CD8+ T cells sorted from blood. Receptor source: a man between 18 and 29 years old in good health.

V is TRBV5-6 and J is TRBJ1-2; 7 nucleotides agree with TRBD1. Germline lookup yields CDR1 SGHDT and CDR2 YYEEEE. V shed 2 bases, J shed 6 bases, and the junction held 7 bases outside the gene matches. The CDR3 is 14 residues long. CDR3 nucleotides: TGTGCCAGCAGCTTTTACCCTACAGGGGATGGCTACACCTTC. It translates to CASSFYPTGDGYTF.

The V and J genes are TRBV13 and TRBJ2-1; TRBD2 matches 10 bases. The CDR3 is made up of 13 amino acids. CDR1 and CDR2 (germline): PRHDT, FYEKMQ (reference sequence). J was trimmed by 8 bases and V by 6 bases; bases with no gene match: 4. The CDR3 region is CASSLAGVHEQFF. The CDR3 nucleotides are TGTGCCAGCAGTCTAGCGGGAGTCCATGAGCAGTTCTTC.

The DNA for the CDR3 is TGTGCCAGCAGCTTGGAAGGGACAGGGTGGAGCTATGGCTACACCTTC. It translates to CASSLEGTGWSYGYTF. The gene calls are TRBV5-8 and TRBJ1-2, with 9 bases identical to TRBD1. Trimming cost V 0 bases and J 4 bases; bases outside gene matches: 7. The CDR3 is 16 residues long. The germline CDR1 and CDR2 sequences are SGHTS and YDEGEE.

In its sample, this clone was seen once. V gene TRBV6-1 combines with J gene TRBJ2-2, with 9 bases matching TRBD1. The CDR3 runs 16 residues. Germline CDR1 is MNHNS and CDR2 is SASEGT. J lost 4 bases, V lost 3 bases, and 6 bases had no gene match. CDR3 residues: CASSDIKDRGTGELFF. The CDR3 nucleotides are TGTGCCAGCAGTGATATTAAGGACAGGGGCACCGGGGAGCTGTTTTTT.

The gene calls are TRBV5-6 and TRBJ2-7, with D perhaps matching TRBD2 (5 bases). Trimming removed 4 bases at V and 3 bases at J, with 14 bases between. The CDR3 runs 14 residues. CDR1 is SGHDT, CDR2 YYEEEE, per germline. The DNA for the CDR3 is TGTGCCAGCAGCATCTGGACTCTTCACTACGAGCAGTACTTC. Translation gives CASSIWTLHYEQYF. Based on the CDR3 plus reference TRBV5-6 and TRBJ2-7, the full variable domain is DAGVTQSPTHLIKTRGQQVTLRCSPKSGHDTVSWYQQALGQGPQFIFQYYEEEERQRGNFPDRFSGHQFPNYSSELNVNALLLGDSALYLCASSIWTLHYEQYFGPGTRLTVT.

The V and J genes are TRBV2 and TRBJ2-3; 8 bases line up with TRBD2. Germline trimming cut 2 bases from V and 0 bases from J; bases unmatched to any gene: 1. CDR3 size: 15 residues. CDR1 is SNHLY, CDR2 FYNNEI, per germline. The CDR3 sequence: CASSEIAGSTDTQYF. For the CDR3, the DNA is TGTGCCAGCAGTGAAATAGCGGGGAGCACAGATACGCAGTATTTT. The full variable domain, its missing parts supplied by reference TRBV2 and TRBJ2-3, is EPEVTQTPSHQVTQMGQEVILRCVPISNHLYFYWYRQILGQKVEFLVSFYNNEISEKSEIFDDQFSVERPDGSNFTLKIRSTKLEDSAMYFCASSEIAGSTDTQYFGPGTRLTVL.

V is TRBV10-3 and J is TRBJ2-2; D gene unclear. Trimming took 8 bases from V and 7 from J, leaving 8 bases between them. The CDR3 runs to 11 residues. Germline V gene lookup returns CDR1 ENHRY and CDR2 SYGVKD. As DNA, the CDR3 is TGTGCCATCGTCCTGAACGGGGAGCTGTTTTTT. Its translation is CAIVLNGELFF.

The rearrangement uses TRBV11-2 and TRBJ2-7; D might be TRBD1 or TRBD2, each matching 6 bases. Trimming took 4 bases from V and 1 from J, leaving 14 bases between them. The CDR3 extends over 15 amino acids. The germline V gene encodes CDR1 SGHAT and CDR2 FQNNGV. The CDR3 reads CASSWGAVHSYEQYF. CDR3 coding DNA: TGTGCCAGCAGCTGGGGGGCTGTTCATTCCTACGAGCAGTACTTC.

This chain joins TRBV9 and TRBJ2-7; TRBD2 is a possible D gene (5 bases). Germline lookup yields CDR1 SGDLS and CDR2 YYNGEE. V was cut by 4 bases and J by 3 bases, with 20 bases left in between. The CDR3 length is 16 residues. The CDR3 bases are TGTGCCAGCAGCCCCAGTGGAAGGCTAGCCGACTACGAGCAGTACTTC. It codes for CASSPSGRLADYEQYF.

The CDR3 reads CASSYGDSNFKYF. CDR3 nucleotides: TGTGCCAGCAGTTATGGGGACTCCAATTTCAAGTACTTC. This chain joins TRBV6-5 and TRBJ2-7; D is possibly TRBD2 (6 bases). Trimming took off 3 bases at V and 11 bases at J, with 17 bases between the two ends. Germline CDR1 and CDR2: MNHEY and SVGAGI. This CDR3 comprises 13 residues.

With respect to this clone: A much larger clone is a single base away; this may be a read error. The CDR3 loop reads CASSISYEQYF. The CDR3 DNA follows: TGTGCCAGCAGCATCTCCTACGAGCAGTACTTC. The chain recombines TRBV5-8 with TRBJ2-7; D gene uncertain. CDR3 size: 11 residues. CDR1 SGHTS and CDR2 YDEGEE come from the germline V gene. V was pared by 4 bases and J by 0 bases, with 2 bases between.

The CDR3 loop is CASSLLGSYQPQHF. CDR3 nucleotides: TGTGCCAGCAGCTTGTTAGGGTCCTATCAGCCCCAGCATTTT. V is TRBV5-5 and J is TRBJ1-5; no clear D. Germline values: CDR1 SGHKS, CDR2 YYEKEE (reference sequence). The CDR3 sequence is 14 residues long. Trimming removed 1 base from V and 5 bases from J, with 10 bases in between.

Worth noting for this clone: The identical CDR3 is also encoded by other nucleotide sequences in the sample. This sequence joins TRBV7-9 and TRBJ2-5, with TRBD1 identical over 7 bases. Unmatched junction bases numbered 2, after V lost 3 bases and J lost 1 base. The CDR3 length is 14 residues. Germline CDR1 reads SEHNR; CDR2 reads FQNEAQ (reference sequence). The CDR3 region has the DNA TGTGCCAGCAGCTTCGGGACAGTCCAAGAGACCCAGTACTTC. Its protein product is CASSFGTVQETQYF.

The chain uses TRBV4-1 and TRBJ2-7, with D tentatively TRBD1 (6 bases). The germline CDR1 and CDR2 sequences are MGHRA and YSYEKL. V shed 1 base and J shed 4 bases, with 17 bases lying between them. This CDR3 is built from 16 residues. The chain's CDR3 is CASSQGLQGPIYEQYF. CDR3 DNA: TGCGCCAGCAGCCAAGGGTTACAGGGTCCGATTTACGAGCAGTACTTC.

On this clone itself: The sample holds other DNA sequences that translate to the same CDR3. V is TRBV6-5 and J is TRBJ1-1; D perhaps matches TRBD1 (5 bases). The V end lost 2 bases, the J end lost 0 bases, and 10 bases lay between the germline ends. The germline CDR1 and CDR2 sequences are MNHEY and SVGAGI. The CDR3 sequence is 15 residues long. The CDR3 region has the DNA TGTGCCAGCAGTTACAGGGAGGGGTTGAACACTGAAGCTTTCTTT. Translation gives CASSYREGLNTEAFF.

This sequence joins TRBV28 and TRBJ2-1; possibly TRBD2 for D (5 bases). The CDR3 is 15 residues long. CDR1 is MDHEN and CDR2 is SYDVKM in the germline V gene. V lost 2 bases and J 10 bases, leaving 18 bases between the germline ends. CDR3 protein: CASSLGLGLREEQFF. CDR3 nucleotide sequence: TGTGCCAGCAGTTTAGGGCTGGGGTTGAGGGAAGAGCAGTTCTTC.

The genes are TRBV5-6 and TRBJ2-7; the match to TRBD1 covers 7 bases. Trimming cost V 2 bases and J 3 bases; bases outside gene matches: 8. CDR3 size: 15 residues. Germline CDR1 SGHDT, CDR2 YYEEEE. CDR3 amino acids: CASSFLGGGFYEQYF. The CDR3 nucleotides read TGTGCCAGCAGCTTCTTAGGGGGCGGTTTCTACGAGCAGTACTTC.

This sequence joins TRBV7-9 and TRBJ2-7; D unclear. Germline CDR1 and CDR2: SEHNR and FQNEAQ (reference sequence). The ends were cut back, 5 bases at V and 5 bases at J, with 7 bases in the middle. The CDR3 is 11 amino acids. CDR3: CASSQSDEQYF. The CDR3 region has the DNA TGTGCCAGCAGCCAGTCGGACGAGCAGTACTTC. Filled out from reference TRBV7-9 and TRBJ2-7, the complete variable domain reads DTGVSQNPRHKITKRGQNVTFRCDPISEHNRLYWYRQTLGQGPEFLTYFQNEAQLEKSRLLSDRFSAERPKGSFSTLEIQRTEQGDSAMYLCASSQSDEQYFGPGTRLTVT.

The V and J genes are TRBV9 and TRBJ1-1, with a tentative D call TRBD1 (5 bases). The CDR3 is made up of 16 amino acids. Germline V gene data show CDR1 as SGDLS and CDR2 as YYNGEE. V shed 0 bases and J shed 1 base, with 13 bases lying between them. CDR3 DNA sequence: TGTGCCAGCAGCGTAGGTCCAGGGACGTGGAACACTGAAGCTTTCTTT. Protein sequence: CASSVGPGTWNTEAFF.

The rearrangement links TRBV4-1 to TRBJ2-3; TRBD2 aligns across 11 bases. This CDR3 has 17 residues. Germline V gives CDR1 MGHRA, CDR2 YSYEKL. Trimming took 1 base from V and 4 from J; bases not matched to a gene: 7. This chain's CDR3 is CASSQGPGTSGADTQYF. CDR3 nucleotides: TGCGCCAGCAGCCAAGGTCCCGGGACTAGCGGCGCAGATACGCAGTATTTT.

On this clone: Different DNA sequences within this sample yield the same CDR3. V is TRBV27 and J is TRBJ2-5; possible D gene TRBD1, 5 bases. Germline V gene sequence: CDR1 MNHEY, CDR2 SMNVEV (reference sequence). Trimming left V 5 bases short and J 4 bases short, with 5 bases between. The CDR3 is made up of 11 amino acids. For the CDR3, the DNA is TGTGCCAGCAGTCAGGGAGAGACCCAGTACTTC. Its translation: CASSQGETQYF.